The 25 T cell receptor beta chains below all came from one sample that was sequenced in a study of blood T cell repertoires in COVID-19. Some clones are missing from TCRdb's copy, which holds only in-frame ones; the method was immunoSEQ multiplex PCR. The table lists a few hundred thousand clones, about 89% of them singletons. Sequenced: peripheral blood. The receptor source for this set is a middle-aged man who had recovered from COVID-19.

CDR3 nucleotide sequence: TGCAGTGCTAGTGGACGGGGACTCCAAGAGACCCAGTACTTC. This codes for CSASGRGLQETQYF. This sequence joins TRBV20-1 and TRBJ2-5; possible D gene TRBD2, 6 bases. The CDR3 is made up of 14 amino acids. From germline, CDR1 is DFQATT and CDR2 SNEGSKA (reference sequence). V dropped 3 bases and J dropped 1 base, with 12 bases sitting between them.

V and J are TRBV9 and TRBJ2-3, with D hard to call. V was cut by 3 bases and J by 2 bases, with 16 bases left in between. CDR3 size: 16 residues. Per germline, CDR1 SGDLS and CDR2 YYNGEE. CDR3 amino acids: CASSATIGLNTDTQYF. The CDR3 DNA sequence: TGTGCCAGCAGCGCCACCATCGGGTTAAACACAGATACGCAGTATTTT.

The rearrangement joins TRBV4-3 to TRBJ2-3; no clear D gene. The CDR3 has 15 residues. Germline V gene data show CDR1 as LGHNA and CDR2 as YSLEER. Trimming stripped 1 base from V and 2 bases from J, with 10 bases between. The CDR3 loop reads CASSQVRRATDTQYF. The CDR3 DNA reads TGCGCCAGCAGCCAAGTCCGGAGAGCCACAGATACGCAGTATTTT.

The chain employs TRBV7-8 and TRBJ2-7, with 12 bases matching TRBD2. V lost 5 bases to trimming and J lost 3 bases; unmatched junction nucleotides: 14. CDR1 SGHVS and CDR2 FQNEAQ come from the germline V gene. The CDR3 loop spans 18 amino acids. The CDR3 loop reads CASSHRRLAGAMDYEQYF. The CDR3 region has the DNA TGTGCCAGCAGCCACCGTAGACTAGCGGGAGCCATGGACTACGAGCAGTACTTC.

V gene TRBV18 combines with J gene TRBJ1-1; a weak D match, TRBD1 (6 bases). The CDR3 spans 15 residues. Trimming took 3 bases from V and 1 from J, leaving 12 bases between them. Germline lookup yields CDR1 KGHSH and CDR2 LQKENI. The CDR3 region has the DNA TGTGCCAGCTCACCTCTAAGGGGGACGAACACTGAAGCTTTCTTT. Protein sequence: CASSPLRGTNTEAFF.

V and J are TRBV5-1 and TRBJ2-3; D unclear. The CDR3 is 12 residues long. Trimming cost V 4 bases and J 5 bases, with 8 bases left between them. Germline V gene lookup returns CDR1 SGHRS and CDR2 YFSETQ. The chain's CDR3 is CASSPRRDTQYF. The CDR3 DNA is TGCGCCAGCAGCCCTCGGAGAGATACGCAGTATTTT.

The chain joins TRBV7-9 to TRBJ1-6, with a possible D match to TRBD1 (5 bases). V lost 7 bases and J 6 bases, leaving 10 bases between the germline ends. The V gene's germline CDR1 is SEHNR and CDR2 FQNEAQ (reference sequence). This CDR3 is 13 amino acids long. CDR3 in amino acids: CASIRQTNSPLHF. The CDR3 nucleotides read TGTGCCAGCATTCGACAGACTAATTCACCCCTCCACTTT.

The chain has TRBV9 and TRBJ2-7; D uncertain. Trimming left V 0 bases short and J 6 bases short, with 10 bases between. The germline CDR1 and CDR2 sequences are SGDLS and YYNGEE. CDR3 length: 13 residues. The chain's CDR3 is CASSVATIGEQYF. The DNA for the CDR3 is TGTGCCAGCAGCGTAGCTACTATCGGCGAGCAGTACTTC.

This clone was found once. The chain couples TRBV9 to TRBJ2-3; 14 nucleotides match TRBD2. CDR3 length: 16 amino acids. The germline V gene encodes CDR1 SGDLS and CDR2 YYNGEE. With 3 bases clipped from V and 8 bases from J, the junction kept 8 bases outside the gene matches. The CDR3 spells CASSEGTSGSFSTQYF. The CDR3 region has the DNA TGTGCCAGCAGCGAGGGGACTAGCGGGAGCTTCTCTACGCAGTATTTT.

CDR3 protein: CASTKKGGARGYTF. The CDR3 coding sequence is TGTGCCAGCACCAAAAAGGGGGGGGCGCGCGGCTACACCTTC. The chain recombines TRBV28 with TRBJ1-2, with D possibly being TRBD1 (6 bases). Germline V gene sequence: CDR1 MDHEN, CDR2 SYDVKM. This CDR3 comprises 14 residues. Trimming stripped 7 bases from V and 8 bases from J, with 20 bases between.

This clone was seen only a few times. The CDR3 DNA follows: TGCAGCGTCAGGACCTCGGGGGGCTACACCTTC. Protein sequence: CSVRTSGGYTF. The chain is built from TRBV29-1 and TRBJ1-2; D call uncertain. The CDR3 extends over 11 amino acids. V shed 6 bases and J shed 8 bases, with 13 bases lying between them. Germline CDR1 and CDR2: SQVTM and ANQGSEA.

The chain combines TRBV30 with TRBJ2-1, with D tentatively TRBD2 (5 bases). In germline, CDR1 is GTSNPN, CDR2 SVGIG (reference sequence). Trimming shortened V by 5 bases and J by 0 bases, and 20 bases separated the two germline ends. CDR3 length equals 17 residues. The CDR3 region has the DNA TGTGCCTGGGCCAACCGAGGGATTCCGAGCTCCTACAATGAGCAGTTCTTC. It encodes CAWANRGIPSSYNEQFF. The whole variable domain, remainder taken from reference TRBV30 and TRBJ2-1, is SQTIHQWPATLVQPVGSPLSLECTVEGTSNPNLYWYRQAAGRGLQLLFYSVGIGQISSEVPQNLSASRPQDRQFILSSKKLLLSDSGFYLCAWANRGIPSSYNEQFFGPGTRLTVL.

The V call is TRBV9, the J call TRBJ1-1; possible D gene TRBD1, 6 bases. Germline V gene lookup returns CDR1 SGDLS and CDR2 YYNGEE. The ends were cut back, 0 bases at V and 5 bases at J, with 8 bases in the middle. The CDR3 loop spans 13 amino acids. The CDR3 region is CASSVAGATEAFF. CDR3 DNA: TGTGCCAGCAGCGTAGCAGGGGCTACTGAAGCTTTCTTT.

This clone came up a few times. The chain links TRBV6-5 to TRBJ2-2; 12 nucleotides align to TRBD2. J was trimmed by 8 bases and V by 6 bases; bases with no gene match: 7. Germline values: CDR1 MNHEY, CDR2 SVGAGI. The CDR3 covers 15 residues. DNA of the CDR3: TGTGCCAGCAGCTCTAGCGGGGGGGCACGGGGGGAGCTGTTTTTT. Residues: CASSSSGGARGELFF.

The chain is built from TRBV3-1 (or the pseudogene TRBV3-2) and TRBJ2-4, with TRBD2 identical over 8 bases. The CDR3 is made up of 17 amino acids. V shed 4 bases, J shed 2 bases, and the junction held 10 bases outside the gene matches. CDR1 and CDR2 (germline): LGHDT, YNNKEL (reference sequence). CDR3 DNA sequence: TGTGCCAGCAGCCTCTCGGGGAGCGGGGGAACCAAAAACATTCAGTACTTC. Amino acid sequence: CASSLSGSGGTKNIQYF.

This chain joins TRBV2 and TRBJ2-6, with 7 nucleotides matching TRBD1. Germline CDR1 reads SNHLY; CDR2 reads FYNNEI. The CDR3 consists of 16 residues. With 6 bases clipped from V and 0 bases from J, the junction kept 5 bases outside the gene matches. The CDR3 region is CASSFDRDSGANVLTF. The CDR3 bases are TGTGCCAGCAGCTTCGACAGGGACTCTGGGGCCAACGTCCTGACTTTC.

The V call is TRBV9, the J call TRBJ2-1, with unresolved D. V dropped 4 bases and J dropped 8 bases, with 10 bases sitting between them. Germline CDR1 is SGDLS and CDR2 is YYNGEE. The CDR3 is 12 amino acids. The DNA of the CDR3 is TGTGCCAGCAGCTACCCTGCGGATGAGCAGTTCTTC. Protein: CASSYPADEQFF.

V and J are TRBV7-6 and TRBJ2-2, with D perhaps TRBD2 (7 bases). Trimming shortened V by 0 bases and J by 6 bases, and 14 bases separated the two germline ends. CDR1 and CDR2 from the germline V gene are SGHVS and FNYEAQ. The CDR3 spans 16 residues. CDR3 sequence reads: CASSLAGAGVAGELFF. CDR3 coding DNA: TGTGCCAGCAGCTTAGCGGGGGCGGGAGTAGCCGGGGAGCTGTTTTTT. Looking up the rest from reference TRBV7-6 and TRBJ2-2 gives the full variable domain: GAGVSQSPRYKVTKRGQDVALRCDPISGHVSLYWYRQALGQGPEFLTYFNYEAQQDKSGLPNDRFSAERPEGSISTLTIQRTEQRDSAMYRCASSLAGAGVAGELFFGEGSRLTVL.

The chain has TRBV27 and TRBJ2-7, with D tentatively TRBD1 (6 bases). Germline CDR1 is MNHEY and CDR2 is SMNVEV (reference sequence). The CDR3 is made up of 14 amino acids. Trimming took off 0 bases at V and 2 bases at J, with 8 bases between the two ends. The CDR3 reads CASSLSGGPYEQYF. CDR3 bases: TGTGCCAGCAGTTTATCTGGGGGCCCCTACGAGCAGTACTTC.

The J gene is TRBJ2-7, the V gene TRBV6-5, with 12 bases aligning to TRBD2. Trimming at V came to 4 bases and at J to 3 bases, leaving 7 bases not matched to a gene. Germline V lookup: CDR1 MNHEY, CDR2 SVGAGI. The CDR3 spans 16 residues. The CDR3 DNA is TGTGCCAGCAGTTTGGGTTGGACTAGCGGGGTCTACGAGCAGTACTTC. It codes for CASSLGWTSGVYEQYF.

The chain carries TRBV2 and TRBJ2-6; no clear D gene. Germline V lookup: CDR1 SNHLY, CDR2 FYNNEI. This CDR3 is built from 15 residues. The CDR3 DNA follows: TGTGCTAACGATTCACCGGTCTCTGGGGCCAACGTCCTGACTTTC. The encoded protein is CANDSPVSGANVLTF.

The gene calls are TRBV3-1 (or the pseudogene TRBV3-2) and TRBJ2-3, with D tentatively TRBD2 (7 bases). V lost 6 bases and J 5 bases, leaving 18 bases between the germline ends. The CDR3 length is 15 residues. Germline-derived CDR1 and CDR2 are LGHDT and YNNKEL (reference sequence). The CDR3 DNA reads TGTGCCAGCAGTCTGGGGGGGGGCCGCCAAGATACGCAGTATTTT. As protein: CASSLGGGRQDTQYF.

The rearrangement links TRBV6-5 to TRBJ2-7; TRBD2 matches 12 bases. Germline CDR1 is MNHEY and CDR2 is SVGAGI. V was clipped by 5 bases and J by 5 bases; unmatched bases: 7. The CDR3 covers 15 residues. The CDR3 sequence: CASSKPGTSGHEQYF. For the CDR3, the DNA is TGTGCCAGCAGTAAGCCCGGGACTAGCGGGCACGAGCAGTACTTC.

This chain connects TRBV18 to TRBJ2-1; 9 bases are shared with TRBD1. The CDR3 is made up of 17 amino acids. Losses at the gene ends were 0 bases for V and 7 bases for J; bases not matched to a gene: 10. Germline CDR1 reads KGHSH; CDR2 reads LQKENI. In nucleotides, the CDR3 is TGTGCCAGCTCACCACCTCAGGGACAGGGAGGTAATAATGAGCAGTTCTTC. It specifies CASSPPQGQGGNNEQFF.

The gene calls are TRBV6-1 and TRBJ2-3; D gene uncertain. The CDR3 sequence is 14 residues long. Germline CDR1 reads MNHNS; CDR2 reads SASEGT. V was cut by 2 bases and J by 10 bases, with 16 bases left in between. The CDR3 DNA sequence: TGTGCCAGCAGTGAAACCGACCTAGACGTGGCGCAGTATTTT. Translation: CASSETDLDVAQYF.